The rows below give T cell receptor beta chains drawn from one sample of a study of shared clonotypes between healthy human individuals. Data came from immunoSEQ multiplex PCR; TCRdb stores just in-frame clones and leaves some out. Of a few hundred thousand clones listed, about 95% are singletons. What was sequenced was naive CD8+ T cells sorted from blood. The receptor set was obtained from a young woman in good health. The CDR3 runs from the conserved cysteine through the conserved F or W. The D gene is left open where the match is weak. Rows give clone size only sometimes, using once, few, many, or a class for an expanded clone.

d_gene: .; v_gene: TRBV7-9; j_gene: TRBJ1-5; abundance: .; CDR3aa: CASSDGQLFNQPQHF; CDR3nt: TGTGCCAGCAGCGACGGACAGCTCTTCAATCAGCCCCAGCATTTT
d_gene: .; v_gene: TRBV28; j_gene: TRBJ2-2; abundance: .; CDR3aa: CASSPGTVRTGELFF; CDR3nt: TGTGCCAGCAGTCCCGGGACTGTCCGCACCGGGGAGCTGTTTTTT
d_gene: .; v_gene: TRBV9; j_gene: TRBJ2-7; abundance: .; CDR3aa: CASSVEDYSYEQYF; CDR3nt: TGTGCCAGCAGCGTAGAAGACTACTCCTACGAGCAGTACTTC
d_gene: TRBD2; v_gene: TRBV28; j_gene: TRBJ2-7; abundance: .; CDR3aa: CASSLTSEYEQYF; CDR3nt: TGTGCCAGCAGTTTGACTAGCGAGTACGAGCAGTACTTC
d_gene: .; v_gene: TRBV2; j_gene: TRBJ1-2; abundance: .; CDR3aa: CASSEVGSNYGYTF; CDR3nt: TGTGCCAGCAGTGAAGTTGGTAGTAACTATGGCTACACCTTC
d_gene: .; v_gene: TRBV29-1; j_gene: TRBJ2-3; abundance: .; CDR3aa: CSVLSPEDFTDTQYF; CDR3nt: TGCAGCGTCCTTAGCCCCGAGGACTTCACAGATACGCAGTATTTT
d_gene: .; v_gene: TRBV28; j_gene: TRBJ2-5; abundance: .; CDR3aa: CASSVGTQETQYF; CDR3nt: TGTGCCAGCAGCGTCGGGACTCAAGAGACCCAGTACTTC
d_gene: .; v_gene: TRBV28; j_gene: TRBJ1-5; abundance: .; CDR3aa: CASTFTRNQPQHF; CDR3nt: TGTGCCAGCACCTTTACCCGGAATCAGCCCCAGCATTTT
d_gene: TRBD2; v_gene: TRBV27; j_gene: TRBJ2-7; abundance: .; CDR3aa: CASSLSPGSGSYEQYF; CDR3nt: TGTGCCAGCAGCCTTTCCCCGGGTAGCGGGAGTTACGAGCAGTACTTC
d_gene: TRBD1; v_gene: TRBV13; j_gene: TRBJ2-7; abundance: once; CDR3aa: CASSWGQGGYEQYF; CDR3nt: TGTGCCAGCAGCTGGGGACAGGGGGGGTACGAGCAGTACTTC
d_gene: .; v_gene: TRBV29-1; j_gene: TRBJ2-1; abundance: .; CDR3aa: CSVEDLARVKDEQFF; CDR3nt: TGCAGCGTTGAAGATCTGGCGAGAGTCAAAGATGAGCAGTTCTTC
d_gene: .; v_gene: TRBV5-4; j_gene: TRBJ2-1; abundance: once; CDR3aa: CASSLSGEQFF; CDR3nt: TGTGCCAGCAGCTTAAGTGGTGAGCAGTTCTTC
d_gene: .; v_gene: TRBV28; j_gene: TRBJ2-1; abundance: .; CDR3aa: CASSHRDLYLNEQFF; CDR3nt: TGTGCCAGCAGTCACCGGGACCTTTACCTGAATGAGCAGTTCTTC
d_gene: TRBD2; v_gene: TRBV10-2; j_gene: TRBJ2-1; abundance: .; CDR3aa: CASCGTSDYNEQFF; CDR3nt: TGCGCCAGCTGTGGGACTAGCGACTACAATGAGCAGTTCTTC
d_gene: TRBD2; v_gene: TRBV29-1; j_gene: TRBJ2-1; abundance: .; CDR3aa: CSVEGHSSGSFANEQFF; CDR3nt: TGCAGCGTTGAAGGTCATTCTAGCGGGAGTTTCGCCAATGAGCAGTTCTTC